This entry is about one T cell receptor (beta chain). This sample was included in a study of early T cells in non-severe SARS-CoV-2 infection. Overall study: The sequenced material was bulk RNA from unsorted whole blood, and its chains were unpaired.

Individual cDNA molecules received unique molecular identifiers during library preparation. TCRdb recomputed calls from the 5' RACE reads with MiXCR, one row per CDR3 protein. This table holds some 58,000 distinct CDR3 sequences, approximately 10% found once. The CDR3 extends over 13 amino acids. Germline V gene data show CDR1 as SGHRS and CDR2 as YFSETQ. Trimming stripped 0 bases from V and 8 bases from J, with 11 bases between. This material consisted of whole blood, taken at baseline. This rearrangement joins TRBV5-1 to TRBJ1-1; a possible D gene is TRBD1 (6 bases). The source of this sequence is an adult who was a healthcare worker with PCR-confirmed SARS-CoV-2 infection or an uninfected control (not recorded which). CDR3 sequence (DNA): TGCGCCAGCAGCTTGGACAGGGACCTCGAAGCTTTCTTT. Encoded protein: CASSLDRDLEAFF.